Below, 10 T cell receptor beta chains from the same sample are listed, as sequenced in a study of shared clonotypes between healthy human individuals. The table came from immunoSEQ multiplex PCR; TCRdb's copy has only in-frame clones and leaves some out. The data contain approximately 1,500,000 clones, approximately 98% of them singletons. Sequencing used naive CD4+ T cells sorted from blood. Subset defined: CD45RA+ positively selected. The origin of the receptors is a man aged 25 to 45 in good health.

Here the CDR3 reads CASSPAQEDEQYF. In DNA, the CDR3 is TGTGCCAGCTCACCAGCGCAGGAGGACGAGCAGTACTTC. The genes are TRBV18 and TRBJ2-7; D may be TRBD2 (5 bases). V was cut by 2 bases and J by 5 bases, with 10 bases left in between. The V gene's germline CDR1 is KGHSH and CDR2 LQKENI. This CDR3 contains 13 residues.

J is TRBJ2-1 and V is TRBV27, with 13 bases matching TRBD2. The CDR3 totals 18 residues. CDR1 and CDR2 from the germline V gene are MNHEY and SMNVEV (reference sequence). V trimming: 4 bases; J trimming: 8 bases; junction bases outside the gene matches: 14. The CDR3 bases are TGTGCCAGCAGTTCCCTACTAGCGGGAGGGCCTCGTTTGTATGAGCAGTTCTTC. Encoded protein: CASSSLLAGGPRLYEQFF.

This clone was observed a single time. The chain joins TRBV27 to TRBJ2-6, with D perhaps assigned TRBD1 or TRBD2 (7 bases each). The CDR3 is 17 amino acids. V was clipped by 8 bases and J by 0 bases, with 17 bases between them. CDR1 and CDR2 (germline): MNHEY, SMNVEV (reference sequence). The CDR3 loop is CASGAGQQSSGANVLTF. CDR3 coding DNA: TGTGCCAGCGGAGCGGGACAGCAATCCTCTGGGGCCAACGTCCTGACTTTC.

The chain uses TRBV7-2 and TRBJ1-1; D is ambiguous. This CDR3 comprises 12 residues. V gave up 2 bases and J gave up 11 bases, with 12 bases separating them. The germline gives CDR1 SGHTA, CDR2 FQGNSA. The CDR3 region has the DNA TGTGCCAGCAGCTTACAGAGGGCGTCGGCTTTCTTT. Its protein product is CASSLQRASAFF.

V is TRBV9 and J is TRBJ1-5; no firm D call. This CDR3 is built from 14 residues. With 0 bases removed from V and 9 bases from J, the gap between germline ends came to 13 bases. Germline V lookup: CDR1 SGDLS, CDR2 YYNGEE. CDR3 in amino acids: CASSVGEGRSPQHF. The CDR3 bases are TGTGCCAGCAGCGTAGGGGAAGGCCGGTCGCCCCAGCATTTT.

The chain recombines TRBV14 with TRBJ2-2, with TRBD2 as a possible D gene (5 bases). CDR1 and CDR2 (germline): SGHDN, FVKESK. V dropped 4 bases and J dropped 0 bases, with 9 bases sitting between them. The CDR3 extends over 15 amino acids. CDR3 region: CASSPGVANTGELFF. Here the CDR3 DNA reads TGTGCCAGCAGCCCCGGGGTCGCGAACACCGGGGAGCTGTTTTTT.

The CDR3 nucleotides are TGTGCCAGCAGCCTAACCGGGACAGGGATGGGCACTGAAGCTTTCTTT. Translating gives CASSLTGTGMGTEAFF. The rearrangement links TRBV5-5 to TRBJ1-1; 9 bases are shared with TRBD1. J gave up 4 bases and V 4 bases, and 11 bases lay outside the gene matches. From germline, CDR1 is SGHKS and CDR2 YYEKEE (reference sequence). The CDR3 totals 16 residues.

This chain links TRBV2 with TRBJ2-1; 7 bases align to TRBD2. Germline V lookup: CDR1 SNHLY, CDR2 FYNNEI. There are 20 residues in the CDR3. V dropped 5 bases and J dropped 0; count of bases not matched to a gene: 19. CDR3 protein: CASSYSADPGRGDSYNEQFF. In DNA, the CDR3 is TGTGCCAGCAGTTACTCTGCCGACCCAGGGAGGGGCGACTCCTACAATGAGCAGTTCTTC.

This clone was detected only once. CDR3: CASSLSENYGYTF. CDR3 DNA: TGTGCCAGCAGTTTGAGCGAAAACTATGGCTACACCTTC. V gene TRBV28 combines with J gene TRBJ1-2; no definite D call. The germline CDR1 and CDR2 sequences are MDHEN and SYDVKM. The CDR3 runs 13 residues. The V gene lost 3 bases and the J gene lost 2 bases, with 7 bases spanning the gap.

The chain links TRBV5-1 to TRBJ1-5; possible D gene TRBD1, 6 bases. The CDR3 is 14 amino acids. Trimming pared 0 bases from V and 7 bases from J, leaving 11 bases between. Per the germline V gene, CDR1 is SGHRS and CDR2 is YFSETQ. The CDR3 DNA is TGCGCCAGCAGCTTGGAATGGGGGGCACAGCCCCAGCATTTT. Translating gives CASSLEWGAQPQHF.